Listed here are 20 T cell receptor beta chains from one sample, sequenced in a study of cytomegalovirus exposure and HLA in healthy donors. Data came from immunoSEQ multiplex PCR; TCRdb stores just in-frame clones and leaves some out. The sample has about 360,000 clones; about nine tenths are singletons. The sample comprised PBMCs. These receptors all come from a woman aged 18 to 35 in good health and CMV-seronegative.

With regard to this clone: The sample carries other DNA sequences with the same CDR3. J is TRBJ1-1 and V is TRBV27, with D perhaps TRBD1 (6 bases). Germline-derived CDR1 and CDR2 are MNHEY and SMNVEV (reference sequence). V lost 3 bases, J lost 4 bases, and 9 bases lay in between. This CDR3 is 13 amino acids long. The CDR3, as DNA: TGTGCCAGCAGTTTGGGGGCTGGCACTGAAGCTTTCTTT. This translates into CASSLGAGTEAFF.

This clone came up a few times. The chain employs TRBV28 and TRBJ1-2; D not certain. Per germline, CDR1 MDHEN and CDR2 SYDVKM. The CDR3 spans 14 residues. Trimming stripped 7 bases from V and 0 bases from J, with 12 bases between. The CDR3 nucleotides read TGTGCCAGCACCCCGGTAGATACTAACTATGGCTACACCTTC. Its protein product is CASTPVDTNYGYTF.

The V gene is TRBV11-3, the J gene TRBJ1-1; D not certain. The CDR3 totals 13 residues. CDR1 and CDR2 from the germline V gene are SGHNT and YENEEA. The V gene lost 3 bases and the J gene lost 5 bases, with 10 bases spanning the gap. CDR3 DNA sequence: TGTGCCAGCAGCTTGGGCCCGGGGACTGAAGCTTTCTTT. This translates into CASSLGPGTEAFF.

The chain joins TRBV9 to TRBJ2-3, with 9 bases fitting TRBD2. The CDR3 totals 15 residues. From germline, CDR1 is SGDLS and CDR2 YYNGEE. V lost 3 bases, J lost 2 bases, and 4 bases stayed unmatched. CDR3 coding DNA: TGTGCCAGCAGCGCACTAGCGGGTCCCACAGATACGCAGTATTTT. Its protein is CASSALAGPTDTQYF. Full variable domain (missing parts from reference TRBV9 and TRBJ2-3): DSGVTQTPKHLITATGQRVTLRCSPRSGDLSVYWYQQSLDQGLQFLIQYYNGEERAKGNILERFSAQQFPDLHSELNLSSLELGDSALYFCASSALAGPTDTQYFGPGTRLTVL.

This clone was counted only a few times. The genes are TRBV11-2 and TRBJ1-2; D is unclear. Trimming took off 0 bases at V and 3 bases at J, with 11 bases between the two ends. The germline V gene encodes CDR1 SGHAT and CDR2 FQNNGV. CDR3 length: 15 residues. This CDR3 reads CASSLETGRDYGYTF. CDR3 DNA: TGTGCCAGCAGCTTAGAAACTGGGCGGGACTATGGCTACACCTTC.

In the case of this clone: This sample also contains other DNA sequences that code for the same CDR3. The chain carries TRBV5-1 and TRBJ1-3; no firm D call. Trimming cost V 4 bases and J 0 bases, with 8 bases left between them. This CDR3 comprises 14 residues. Looked up from germline, CDR1 is SGHRS and CDR2 is YFSETQ. The CDR3 is CASSPGLSGNTIYF. The CDR3 DNA follows: TGCGCCAGCAGCCCAGGCCTCTCTGGAAACACCATATATTTT.

This clone was seen a single time. Here the CDR3 reads CASSRAGGFGELFF. The DNA for the CDR3 is TGTGCCAGCAGCCGGGCAGGGGGCTTCGGGGAGCTGTTTTTT. The chain couples TRBV11-2 to TRBJ2-2; 8 nucleotides align to TRBD1. Trimming at V came to 5 bases and at J to 7 bases, leaving 6 bases not matched to a gene. The germline gives CDR1 SGHAT, CDR2 FQNNGV. The CDR3 has 14 amino acids.

The DNA of the CDR3 is TGTGCCAGCAGTCTCCGGGACAGGGGGTATAAGTCCTACGAGCAGTACTTC. As protein: CASSLRDRGYKSYEQYF. This chain connects TRBV28 to TRBJ2-7; 11 positions match TRBD1. V shed 5 bases, J shed 1 base, and the junction held 10 bases outside the gene matches. CDR1 and CDR2 (germline): MDHEN, SYDVKM. The CDR3 spans 17 residues.

The rearrangement links TRBV15 to TRBJ1-3, with 8 nucleotides matching TRBD1. This CDR3 has 15 residues. V was clipped by 8 bases and J by 2 bases; unmatched bases: 8. Germline V gene lookup returns CDR1 LNHNV and CDR2 YYDKDF (reference sequence). The CDR3 reads CATSDLDRAGNTIYF. CDR3 nucleotides: TGTGCCACCTCCGACCTGGACAGGGCTGGAAACACCATATATTTT.

The rearrangement joins TRBV6-6 to TRBJ2-4, with TRBD2 as a possible D gene (6 bases). CDR1 and CDR2 from the germline V gene are MNHNY and SVGAGI (reference sequence). V lost 3 bases and J lost 8, with 11 bases in between. This CDR3 spans 13 amino acids. The CDR3 reads CASSYREFDIQYF. CDR3 bases: TGTGCCAGCAGTTATCGGGAGTTTGACATTCAGTACTTC.

This chain links TRBV10-3 with TRBJ1-1, with 7 bases aligning to TRBD1. The germline V gene encodes CDR1 ENHRY and CDR2 SYGVKD. The CDR3 runs to 16 residues. With 4 bases clipped from V and 5 bases from J, the junction kept 13 bases outside the gene matches. For the CDR3, the DNA is TGTGCCATCAGTGTGGGACCGACAGGGAGCGGGACTGAAGCTTTCTTT. Translated: CAISVGPTGSGTEAFF.

The V call is TRBV27, the J call TRBJ1-2; D gene ambiguous. CDR3 length: 14 residues. V was trimmed by 1 base and J by 4 bases, leaving 10 bases between them. Germline CDR1 MNHEY, CDR2 SMNVEV (reference sequence). CDR3 sequence reads: CASSLYFGGYGYTF. The CDR3, as DNA: TGTGCCAGCAGTTTATACTTCGGCGGCTATGGCTACACCTTC.

This chain uses TRBV27 with TRBJ1-6, with 9 bases fitting TRBD1. This CDR3 has 15 amino acids. Germline V lookup: CDR1 MNHEY, CDR2 SMNVEV (reference sequence). Losses at the gene ends were 4 bases for V and 10 bases for J; bases not matched to a gene: 8. The CDR3 sequence is CASSSGDRVASPLHF. In DNA, the CDR3 is TGTGCCAGCAGTTCCGGGGACAGGGTGGCATCACCCCTCCACTTT.

The CDR3 loop is CASSLGRDNQPQHF. The CDR3 bases are TGTGCCAGCAGTTTGGGCAGGGACAATCAGCCCCAGCATTTT. The V and J genes are TRBV28 and TRBJ1-5; perhaps TRBD1 as D (5 bases). This CDR3 spans 14 amino acids. The V end lost 3 bases, the J end lost 3 bases, and 9 bases lay between the germline ends. CDR1 is MDHEN and CDR2 is SYDVKM in the germline V gene. The full variable domain, rest sourced from reference TRBV28 and TRBJ1-5, is DVKVTQSSRYLVKRTGEKVFLECVQDMDHENMFWYRQDPGLGLRLIYFSYDVKMKEKGDIPEGYSVSREKKERFSLILESASTNQTSMYLCASSLGRDNQPQHFGDGTRLSIL.

About this clone itself: This same CDR3 is encoded by further DNA sequences in the sample. This rearrangement joins TRBV27 to TRBJ2-1, with 10 nucleotides matching TRBD2. Germline CDR1 reads MNHEY; CDR2 reads SMNVEV (reference sequence). Trimming took 6 bases from V and 2 from J; bases not matched to a gene: 4. The CDR3 totals 15 residues. The CDR3 sequence is CASRPLAGAYNEQFF. DNA of the CDR3: TGTGCCAGCAGACCCCTAGCGGGGGCCTACAATGAGCAGTTCTTC.

J is TRBJ1-5 and V is TRBV7-3; the D is unclear. CDR3 length equals 13 residues. Germline V CDR1 and CDR2: SGHTA, FQGTGA. The ends were cut back, 1 base at V and 5 bases at J, with 6 bases in the middle. The chain's CDR3 is CASSLRRYQPQHF. CDR3 in DNA: TGTGCCAGCAGCTTAAGGAGGTATCAGCCCCAGCATTTT.

The J gene is TRBJ2-7, the V gene TRBV18, with 12 bases identical to TRBD2. This CDR3 is built from 15 residues. Germline values: CDR1 KGHSH, CDR2 LQKENI. The junction had 5 bases not matched to a gene; V was cut back by 3 bases and J by 5 bases. In nucleotides, the CDR3 is TGTGCCAGCTCACCCTCCACTAGCGGGGGGAACGAGCAGTACTTC. This gives the protein CASSPSTSGGNEQYF.

This clone was detected once. V usage is TRBV9 and J usage is TRBJ2-1, with D perhaps matching TRBD1 (5 bases). The V gene's germline CDR1 is SGDLS and CDR2 YYNGEE. Deletions cut 1 base from V and 4 bases from J, with 12 bases between. The CDR3 sequence is 15 residues long. CDR3 DNA: TGTGCCAGCAGCGTATCACCCCAGGGTTACAATGAGCAGTTCTTC. Amino acids: CASSVSPQGYNEQFF.

The V gene is TRBV6-6, the J gene TRBJ1-6; D is unclear. V was clipped by 0 bases and J by 4 bases, with 7 bases between them. Germline V gene sequence: CDR1 MNHNY, CDR2 SVGAGI (reference sequence). This CDR3 contains 15 residues. CDR3 nucleotides: TGTGCCAGCAGTTACTCGGGCAGGTATAATTCACCCCTCCACTTT. Translated: CASSYSGRYNSPLHF.

The chain links TRBV7-9 to TRBJ2-2; 7 nucleotides line up with TRBD2. Germline assignment: CDR1 SEHNR and CDR2 FQNEAQ (reference sequence). CDR3 length equals 15 residues. V lost 3 bases and J lost 4; bases outside the gene matches: 5. DNA for the CDR3: TGTGCCAGCAGCTTCGAACGGGAGGCCACCGGGGAGCTGTTTTTT. It encodes CASSFEREATGELFF.